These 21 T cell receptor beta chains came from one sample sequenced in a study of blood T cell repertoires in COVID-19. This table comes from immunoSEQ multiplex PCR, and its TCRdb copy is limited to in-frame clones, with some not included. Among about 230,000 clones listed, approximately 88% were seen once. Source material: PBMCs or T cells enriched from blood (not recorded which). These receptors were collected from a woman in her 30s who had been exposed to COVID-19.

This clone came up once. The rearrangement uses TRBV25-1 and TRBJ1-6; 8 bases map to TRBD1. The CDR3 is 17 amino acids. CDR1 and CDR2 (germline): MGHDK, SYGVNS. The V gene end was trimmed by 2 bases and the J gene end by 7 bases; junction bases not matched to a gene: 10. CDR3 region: CASSEKGQGAGNSPLHF. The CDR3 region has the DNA TGTGCCAGCAGTGAAAAAGGACAGGGAGCGGGCAATTCACCCCTCCACTTT.

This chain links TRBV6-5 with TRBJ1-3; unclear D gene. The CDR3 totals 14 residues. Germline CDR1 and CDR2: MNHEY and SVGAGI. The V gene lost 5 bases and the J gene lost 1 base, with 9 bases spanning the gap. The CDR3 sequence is CASSTTISGNTIYF. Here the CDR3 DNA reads TGTGCCAGCAGTACTACCATATCTGGAAACACCATATATTTT.

The CDR3 region is CASKGLAASYEQYF. In DNA form, the CDR3 reads TGTGCCAGCAAAGGACTAGCGGCCTCCTACGAGCAGTACTTC. The chain employs TRBV6-5 and TRBJ2-7, with TRBD2 matching over 10 bases. Looked up from germline, CDR1 is MNHEY and CDR2 is SVGAGI. The CDR3 spans 14 residues. The trim removed 7 bases at V and 0 bases at J, leaving 3 bases unmatched.

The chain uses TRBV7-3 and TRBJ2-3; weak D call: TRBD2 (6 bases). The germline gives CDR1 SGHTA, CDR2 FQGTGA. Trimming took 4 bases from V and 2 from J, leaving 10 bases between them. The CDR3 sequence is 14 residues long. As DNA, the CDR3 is TGTGCCAGCAGCTATCTAGCGACCACAGATACGCAGTATTTT. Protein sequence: CASSYLATTDTQYF.

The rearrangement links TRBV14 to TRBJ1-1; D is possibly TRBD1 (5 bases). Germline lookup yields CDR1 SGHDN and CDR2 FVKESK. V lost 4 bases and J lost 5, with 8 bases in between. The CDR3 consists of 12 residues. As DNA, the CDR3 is TGTGCCAGCAGCCGCCAGGGTACTGAAGCTTTCTTT. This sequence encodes CASSRQGTEAFF.

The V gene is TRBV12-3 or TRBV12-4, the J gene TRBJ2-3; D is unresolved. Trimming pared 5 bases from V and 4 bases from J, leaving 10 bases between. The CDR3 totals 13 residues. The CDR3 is CASSPGRSDTQYF. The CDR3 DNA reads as TGTGCCAGCAGTCCTGGTCGGTCAGATACGCAGTATTTT.

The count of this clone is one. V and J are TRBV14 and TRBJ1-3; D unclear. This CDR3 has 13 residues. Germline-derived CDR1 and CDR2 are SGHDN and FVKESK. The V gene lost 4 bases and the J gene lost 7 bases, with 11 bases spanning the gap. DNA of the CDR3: TGTGCCAGCAGCCGAGATTATCCTAACACCATATATTTT. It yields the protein CASSRDYPNTIYF.

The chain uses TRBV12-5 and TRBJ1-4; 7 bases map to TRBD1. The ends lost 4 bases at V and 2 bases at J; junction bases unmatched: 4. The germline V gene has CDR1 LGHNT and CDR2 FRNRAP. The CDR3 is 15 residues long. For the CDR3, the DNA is TGTGCTAGTGGTTCCGGGACAGTTACTAATGAAAAACTGTTTTTT. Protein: CASGSGTVTNEKLFF.

Here the CDR3 reads CASSVEASGAYEQYF. The CDR3 DNA sequence: TGTGCCAGCAGCGTAGAGGCTAGCGGGGCCTACGAGCAGTACTTC. The chain employs TRBV9 and TRBJ2-7; 9 bases fit TRBD2. CDR1 is SGDLS, CDR2 YYNGEE, per germline. The V segment lost 0 bases and the J segment 2 bases; nucleotides outside the gene matches: 3. CDR3 length equals 15 residues.

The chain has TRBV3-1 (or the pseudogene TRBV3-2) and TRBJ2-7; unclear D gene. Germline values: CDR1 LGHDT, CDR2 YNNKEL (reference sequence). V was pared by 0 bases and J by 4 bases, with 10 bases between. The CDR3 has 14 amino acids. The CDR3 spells CASSQDLEGYEQYF. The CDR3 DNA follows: TGTGCCAGCAGCCAAGATCTAGAAGGTTACGAGCAGTACTTC.

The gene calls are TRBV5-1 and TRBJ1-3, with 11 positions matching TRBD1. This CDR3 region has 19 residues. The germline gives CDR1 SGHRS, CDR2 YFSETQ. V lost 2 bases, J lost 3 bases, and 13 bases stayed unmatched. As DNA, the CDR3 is TGCGCCAGCAGCTTCCTCACTTCATCCGGGACAGGGGGTGGAAACACCATATATTTT. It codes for CASSFLTSSGTGGGNTIYF.

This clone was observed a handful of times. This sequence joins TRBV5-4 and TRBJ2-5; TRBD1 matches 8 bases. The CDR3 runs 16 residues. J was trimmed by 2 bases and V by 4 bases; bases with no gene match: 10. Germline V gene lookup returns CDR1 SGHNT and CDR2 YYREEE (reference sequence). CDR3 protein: CASSLPQGARQETQYF. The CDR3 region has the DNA TGTGCCAGCAGCCTCCCTCAGGGGGCCCGGCAAGAGACCCAGTACTTC.

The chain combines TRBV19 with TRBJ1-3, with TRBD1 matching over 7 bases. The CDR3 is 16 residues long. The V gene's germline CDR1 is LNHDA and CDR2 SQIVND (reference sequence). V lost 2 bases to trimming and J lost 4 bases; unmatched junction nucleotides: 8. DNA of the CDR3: TGTGCCAGTAGTATATTGGAGGGGGCCTTAGGAAACACCATATATTTT. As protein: CASSILEGALGNTIYF.

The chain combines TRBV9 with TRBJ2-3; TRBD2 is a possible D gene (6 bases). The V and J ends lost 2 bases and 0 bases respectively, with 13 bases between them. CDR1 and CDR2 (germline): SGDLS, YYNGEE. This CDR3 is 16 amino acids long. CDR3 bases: TGTGCCAGCAGCGTGGGAGCGGGTTCTAGCACAGATACGCAGTATTTT. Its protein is CASSVGAGSSTDTQYF.

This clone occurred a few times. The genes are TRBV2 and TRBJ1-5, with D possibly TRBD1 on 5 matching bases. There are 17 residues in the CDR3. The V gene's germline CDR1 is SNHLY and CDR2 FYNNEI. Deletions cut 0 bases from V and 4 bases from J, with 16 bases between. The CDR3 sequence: CASSEAFAGLKNQPQHF. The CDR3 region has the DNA TGTGCCAGCAGTGAAGCTTTCGCAGGGTTAAAGAATCAGCCCCAGCATTTT.

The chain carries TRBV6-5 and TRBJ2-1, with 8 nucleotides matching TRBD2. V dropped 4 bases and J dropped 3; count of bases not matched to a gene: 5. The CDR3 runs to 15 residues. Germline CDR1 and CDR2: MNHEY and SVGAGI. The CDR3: CASSLAGPLYNEQFF. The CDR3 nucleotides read TGTGCCAGCAGTTTAGCGGGACCACTCTACAATGAGCAGTTCTTC.

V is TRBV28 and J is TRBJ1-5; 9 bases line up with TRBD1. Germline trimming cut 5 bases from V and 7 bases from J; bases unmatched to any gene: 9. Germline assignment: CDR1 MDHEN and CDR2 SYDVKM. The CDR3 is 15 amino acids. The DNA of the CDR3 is TGTGCCAGCAGTCACCGGGACAGGGCCCACCAGCCCCAGCATTTT. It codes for CASSHRDRAHQPQHF.

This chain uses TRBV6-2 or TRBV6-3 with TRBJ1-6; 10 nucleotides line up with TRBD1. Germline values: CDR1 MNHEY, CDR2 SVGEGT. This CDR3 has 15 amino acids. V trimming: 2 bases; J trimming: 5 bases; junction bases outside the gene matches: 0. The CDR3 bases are TGTGCCAGCAGTTACGGACAGGGGGATAATTCACCCCTCCACTTT. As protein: CASSYGQGDNSPLHF.

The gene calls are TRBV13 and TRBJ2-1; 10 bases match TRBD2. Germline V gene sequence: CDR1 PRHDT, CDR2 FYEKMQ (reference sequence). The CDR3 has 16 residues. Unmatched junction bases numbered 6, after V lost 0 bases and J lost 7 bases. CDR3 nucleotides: TGTGCCAGCAGCTTAGGCCTAAGCGGGAGGGGGAATGAGCAGTTCTTC. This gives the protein CASSLGLSGRGNEQFF.

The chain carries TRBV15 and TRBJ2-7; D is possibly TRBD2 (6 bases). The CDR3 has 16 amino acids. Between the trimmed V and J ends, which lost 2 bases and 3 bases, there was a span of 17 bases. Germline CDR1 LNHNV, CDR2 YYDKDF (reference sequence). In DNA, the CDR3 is TGTGCCACCAGCAGATCCAGGCGGCCGGGAGACTACGAGCAGTACTTC. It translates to CATSRSRRPGDYEQYF.

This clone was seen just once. CDR3 in DNA: TGTGCCAGCAGCCCGGGGGTGGAAGGCACTGAAGCTTTCTTT. Its translation: CASSPGVEGTEAFF. The chain uses TRBV3-1 (or the pseudogene TRBV3-2) and TRBJ1-1; D might be TRBD1 (5 bases). The CDR3 has 14 residues. V was cut by 4 bases and J by 4 bases, with 13 bases left in between. The V gene's germline CDR1 is LGHDT and CDR2 YNNKEL (reference sequence).